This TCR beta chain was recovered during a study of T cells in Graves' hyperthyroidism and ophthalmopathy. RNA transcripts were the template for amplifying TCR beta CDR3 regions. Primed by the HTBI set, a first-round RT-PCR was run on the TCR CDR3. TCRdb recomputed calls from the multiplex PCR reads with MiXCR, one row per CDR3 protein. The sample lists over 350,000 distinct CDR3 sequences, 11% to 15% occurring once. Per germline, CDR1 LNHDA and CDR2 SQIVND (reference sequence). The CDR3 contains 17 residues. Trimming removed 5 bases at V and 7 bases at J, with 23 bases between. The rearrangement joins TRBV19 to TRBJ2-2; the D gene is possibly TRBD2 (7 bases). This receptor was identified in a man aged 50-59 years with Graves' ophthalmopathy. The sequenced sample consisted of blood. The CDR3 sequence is CASSPGGMREFGGELFF. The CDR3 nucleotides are TGTGCCAGTAGTCCCGGGGGCATGCGGGAGTTTGGCGGGGAGCTGTTTTTT.